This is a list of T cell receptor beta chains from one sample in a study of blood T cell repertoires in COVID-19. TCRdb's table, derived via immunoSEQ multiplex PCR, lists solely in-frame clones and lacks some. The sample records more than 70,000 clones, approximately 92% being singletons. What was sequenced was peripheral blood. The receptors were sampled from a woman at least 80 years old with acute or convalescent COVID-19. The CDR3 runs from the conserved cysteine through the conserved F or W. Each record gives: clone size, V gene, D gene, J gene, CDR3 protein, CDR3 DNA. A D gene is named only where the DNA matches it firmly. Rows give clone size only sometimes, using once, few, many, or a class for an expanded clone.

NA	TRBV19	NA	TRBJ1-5	CASSQGSGNQPQHF	TGTGCCAGTAGTCAGGGGTCGGGCAATCAGCCCCAGCATTTT
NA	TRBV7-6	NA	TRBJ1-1	CASSPSPGAGTEAFF	TGTGCCAGCAGCCCATCGCCAGGGGCTGGCACTGAAGCTTTCTTT
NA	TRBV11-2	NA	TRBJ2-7	CASSLVVGAPYEQYF	TGTGCCAGCAGCTTAGTGGTGGGAGCCCCATACGAGCAGTACTTC
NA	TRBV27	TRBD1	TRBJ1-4	CASSLGQGRGEKLFF	TGTGCCAGCAGTTTGGGACAGGGGAGGGGTGAAAAACTGTTTTTT
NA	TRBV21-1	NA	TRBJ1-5	CASSSRENQPQHF	TGTGCCAGCAGCAGTCGGGAAAATCAGCCCCAGCATTTT
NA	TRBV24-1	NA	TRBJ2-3	CATSDFGQGKDTQYF	TGTGCCACCAGTGATTTTGGCCAGGGAAAAGATACGCAGTATTTT
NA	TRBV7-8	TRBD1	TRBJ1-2	CASSLDRGPRGYTF	TGTGCCAGCAGCTTAGACAGGGGGCCTCGGGGCTACACCTTC
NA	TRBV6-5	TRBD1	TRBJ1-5	CASRAGQGSNQPQHF	TGTGCCAGCAGAGCTGGACAGGGATCTAATCAGCCCCAGCATTTT
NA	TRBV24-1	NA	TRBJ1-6	CATSRGQNSPLHF	TGTGCCACCAGCCGAGGACAGAATTCACCCCTCCACTTT
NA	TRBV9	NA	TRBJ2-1	CASSVVGGTRFF	TGTGCCAGCAGCGTAGTAGGGGGTACCCGGTTCTTC
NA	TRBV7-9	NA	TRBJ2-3	CASSSWLGVDTQYF	TGTGCCAGCAGCTCTTGGCTGGGAGTCGATACGCAGTATTTT
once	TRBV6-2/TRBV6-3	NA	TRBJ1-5	CASSNGEGTQPQHF	TGTGCCAGCAGTAACGGGGAGGGGACTCAGCCCCAGCATTTT
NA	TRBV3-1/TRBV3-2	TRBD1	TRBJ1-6	CASRDRESNSPLHF	TGTGCCAGCAGGGACAGGGAGTCTAATTCACCCCTCCACTTT
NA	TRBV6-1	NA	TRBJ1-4	CASSVGSAGRGATNEKLFF	TGTGCCAGCAGTGTGGGAAGTGCAGGGCGAGGAGCAACTAATGAAAAACTGTTTTTT
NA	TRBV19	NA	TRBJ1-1	CASKPLTENTEAFF	TGTGCCAGTAAACCTTTGACAGAGAACACTGAAGCTTTCTTT
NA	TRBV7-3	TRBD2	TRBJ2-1	CASSLYAGGSSYNEQFF	TGTGCCAGCAGCTTATATGCGGGGGGGAGCTCCTACAATGAGCAGTTCTTC
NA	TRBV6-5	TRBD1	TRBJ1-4	CASSLTGGSREKLFF	TGTGCCAGCAGTCTAACAGGGGGCAGTAGGGAAAAACTGTTTTTT
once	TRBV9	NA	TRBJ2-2	CASSARPAGELFF	TGTGCCAGCAGCGCGCGTCCCGCCGGGGAGCTGTTTTTT
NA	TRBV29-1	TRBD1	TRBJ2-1	CSVEGLGQGSYNEQFF	TGCAGCGTTGAAGGATTAGGACAGGGCTCCTACAATGAGCAGTTCTTC
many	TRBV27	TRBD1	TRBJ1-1	CASNNARGQATEAFF	TGTGCCAGCAACAACGCCAGGGGGCAGGCCACTGAAGCTTTCTTT
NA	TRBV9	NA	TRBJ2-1	CASSGSRGSSYNEQFF	TGTGCCAGCAGCGGGAGCCGGGGAAGCTCCTACAATGAGCAGTTCTTC
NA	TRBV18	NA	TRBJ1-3	CASSPSAQGSVSGNTIYF	TGTGCCAGCTCACCTTCCGCACAGGGATCGGTCTCTGGAAACACCATATATTTT
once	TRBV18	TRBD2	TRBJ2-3	CASSPGGLAGYTDTQYF	TGTGCCAGCTCACCAGGGGGACTAGCGGGATACACAGATACGCAGTATTTT
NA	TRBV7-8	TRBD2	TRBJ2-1	CASSSRFSGGASSYNEQFF	TGTGCCAGCAGCTCCCGTTTTAGCGGGGGGGCCAGCTCCTACAATGAGCAGTTCTTC
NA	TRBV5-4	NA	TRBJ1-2	CASSPGGQSGYTF	TGTGCCAGCAGCCCCGGAGGGCAGAGTGGCTACACCTTC
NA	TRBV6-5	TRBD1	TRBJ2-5	CASTRDRGETQYF	TGTGCCAGCACCAGGGACAGGGGAGAGACCCAGTACTTC
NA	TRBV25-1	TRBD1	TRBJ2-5	CASSVGRGLGETQYF	TGTGCCAGCAGTGTGGGTAGGGGGCTTGGAGAGACCCAGTACTTC
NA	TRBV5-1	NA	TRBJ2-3	CASSTGARLTDTQYF	TGCGCCAGCAGCACCGGAGCCCGTCTCACAGATACGCAGTATTTT
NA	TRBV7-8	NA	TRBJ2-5	CASSPSETQYF	TGTGCCAGCAGCCCCAGTGAGACCCAGTACTTC
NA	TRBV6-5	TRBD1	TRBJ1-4	CASRDRGLSNEKLFF	TGTGCCAGCCGGGACAGGGGACTCTCTAATGAAAAACTGTTTTTT
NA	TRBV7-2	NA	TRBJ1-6	CASSMLTGRSSPLHF	TGTGCCAGCAGCATGTTGACAGGTCGTTCCTCACCCCTCCACTTT
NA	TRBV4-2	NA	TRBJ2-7	CASSQGRDYEQYF	TGTGCCAGCAGCCAAGGCCGGGACTACGAGCAGTACTTC
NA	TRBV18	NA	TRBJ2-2	CASSPAGRNTGELFF	TGTGCCAGCTCACCGGCCGGGAGAAACACCGGGGAGCTGTTTTTT
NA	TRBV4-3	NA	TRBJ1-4	CASSQEQVEKLFF	TGCGCCAGCAGCCAAGAACAGGTTGAAAAACTGTTTTTT
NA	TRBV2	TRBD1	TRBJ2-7	CASSDDRASYEQYF	TGTGCCAGCAGTGACGACAGGGCATCCTACGAGCAGTACTTC
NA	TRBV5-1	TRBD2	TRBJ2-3	CASSPRGGAADTQYF	TGCGCCAGCAGCCCACGGGGGGGGGCGGCAGATACGCAGTATTTT
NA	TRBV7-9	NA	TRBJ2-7	CASSSTRGTETYEQYF	TGTGCCAGCAGCTCAACCAGGGGGACTGAGACCTACGAGCAGTACTTC
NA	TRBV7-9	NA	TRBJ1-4	CASSQTGWTDNEKLFF	TGTGCCAGCAGCCAAACCGGGTGGACAGATAATGAAAAACTGTTTTTT
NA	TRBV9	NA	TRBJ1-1	CASSVVSGANTEAFF	TGTGCCAGCAGCGTAGTGTCAGGTGCGAACACTGAAGCTTTCTTT
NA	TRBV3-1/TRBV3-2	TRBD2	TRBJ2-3	CASSPGLAGGSGTDTQYF	TGTGCCAGCAGCCCGGGACTAGCGGGGGGGTCGGGTACAGATACGCAGTATTTT
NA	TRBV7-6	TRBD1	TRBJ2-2	CASSPQGRNTGELFF	TGTGCCAGCAGCCCACAGGGGAGAAACACCGGGGAGCTGTTTTTT
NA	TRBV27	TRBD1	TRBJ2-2	CASSLNRGMGAGELFF	TGTGCCAGCAGTTTAAACAGGGGAATGGGCGCCGGGGAGCTGTTTTTT